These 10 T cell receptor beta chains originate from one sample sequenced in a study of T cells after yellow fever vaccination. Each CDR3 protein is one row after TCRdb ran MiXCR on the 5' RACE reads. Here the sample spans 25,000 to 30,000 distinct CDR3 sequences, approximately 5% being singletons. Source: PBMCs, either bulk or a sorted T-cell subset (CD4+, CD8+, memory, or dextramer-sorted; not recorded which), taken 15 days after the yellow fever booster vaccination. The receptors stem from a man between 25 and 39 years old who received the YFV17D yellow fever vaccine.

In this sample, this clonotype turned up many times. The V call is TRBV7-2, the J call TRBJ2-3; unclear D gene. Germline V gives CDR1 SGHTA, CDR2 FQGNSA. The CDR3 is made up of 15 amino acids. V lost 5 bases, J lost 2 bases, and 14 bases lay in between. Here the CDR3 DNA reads TGTGCCAGCAGCACAAGAGGTGAATACACAGATACGCAGTATTTT. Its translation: CASSTRGEYTDTQYF.

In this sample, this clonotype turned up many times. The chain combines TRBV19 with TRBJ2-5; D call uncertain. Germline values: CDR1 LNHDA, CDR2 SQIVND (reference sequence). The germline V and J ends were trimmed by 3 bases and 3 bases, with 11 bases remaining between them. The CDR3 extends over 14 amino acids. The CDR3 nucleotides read TGTGCCAGTAGTATCTCTTACATAGAAGAGACCCAGTACTTC. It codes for CASSISYIEETQYF.

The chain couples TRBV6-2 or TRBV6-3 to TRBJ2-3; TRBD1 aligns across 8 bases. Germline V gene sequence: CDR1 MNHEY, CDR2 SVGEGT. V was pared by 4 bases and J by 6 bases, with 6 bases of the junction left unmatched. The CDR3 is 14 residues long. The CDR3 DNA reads TGTGCCAGCAGTTCCCGGACAGGGACGGATACGCAGTATTTT. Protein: CASSSRTGTDTQYF.

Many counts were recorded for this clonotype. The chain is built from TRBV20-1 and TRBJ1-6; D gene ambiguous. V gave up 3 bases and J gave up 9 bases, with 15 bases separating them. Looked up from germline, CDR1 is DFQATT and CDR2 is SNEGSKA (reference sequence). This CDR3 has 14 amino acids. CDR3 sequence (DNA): TGCAGTGCTAGCTCGAACCCGAGTGGTTCACCCCTCCACTTT. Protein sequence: CSASSNPSGSPLHF.

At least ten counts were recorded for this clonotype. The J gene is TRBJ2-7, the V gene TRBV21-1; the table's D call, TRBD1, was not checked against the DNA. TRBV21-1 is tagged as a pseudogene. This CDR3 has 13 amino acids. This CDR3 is CASSRAGSYEQYF. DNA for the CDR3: TGTGCCAGCAGCAGGGCAGGGTCCTACGAGCAGTACTTC.

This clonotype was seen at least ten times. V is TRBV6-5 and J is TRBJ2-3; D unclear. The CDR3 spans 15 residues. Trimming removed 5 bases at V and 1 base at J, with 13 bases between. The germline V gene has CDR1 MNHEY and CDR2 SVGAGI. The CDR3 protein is CASSPRLLRTDTQYF. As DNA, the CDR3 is TGTGCCAGCAGTCCACGCCTCCTTCGCACAGATACGCAGTATTTT.

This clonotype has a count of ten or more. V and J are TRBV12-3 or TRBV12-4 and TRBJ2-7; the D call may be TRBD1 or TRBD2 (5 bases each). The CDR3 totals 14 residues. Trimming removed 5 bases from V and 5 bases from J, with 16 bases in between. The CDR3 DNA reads TGTGCCAGCAGTCCAAGCAGGGCGAGGGACGAGCAGTACTTC. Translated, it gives CASSPSRARDEQYF.

The CDR3 is CASSRRELKAGGMITGELFF. The CDR3 DNA reads TGTGCCAGCAGCCGACGCGAACTCAAAGCGGGAGGAATGATCACCGGGGAGCTGTTTTTT. V gene TRBV13 combines with J gene TRBJ2-2; 9 nucleotides align to TRBD2. Germline-derived CDR1 and CDR2 are PRHDT and FYEKMQ (reference sequence). The CDR3 sequence is 20 residues long. The junction had 20 bases not matched to a gene; V was cut back by 5 bases and J by 4 bases.

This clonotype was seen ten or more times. The CDR3 loop reads CASTRGDRAIGEQFF. Here the CDR3 DNA reads TGTGCCAGCACCCGGGGGGACAGGGCTATAGGTGAGCAGTTCTTC. The gene calls are TRBV12-3 or TRBV12-4 and TRBJ2-1; 9 bases are shared with TRBD1. The CDR3 spans 15 residues. The ends lost 7 bases at V and 9 bases at J; junction bases unmatched: 13.

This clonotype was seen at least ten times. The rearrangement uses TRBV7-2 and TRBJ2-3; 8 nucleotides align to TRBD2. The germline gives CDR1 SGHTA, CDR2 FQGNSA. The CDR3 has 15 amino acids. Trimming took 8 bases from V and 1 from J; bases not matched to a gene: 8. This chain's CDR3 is CASGRLAGRTDTQYF. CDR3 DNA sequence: TGTGCCAGCGGGCGCCTAGCGGGTCGCACAGATACGCAGTATTTT.